Listed below are T cell receptor beta chains from one sample, sequenced in a study of T cell repertoires in cytomegalovirus infection. MiXCR was run by TCRdb on the reads, yielding one entry per CDR3 protein. Of about 34,000 distinct CDR3 sequences in the sample, roughly 54% were seen once. The antigens of these receptors remain unknown. Material: CD8+ T cells from cultured PBMCs, obtained from culture after CMV antigen stimulation. The receptors originated from a human donor in good health (CMV status not recorded). Some clones in this sample may be carry-over from other donors' samples. Each CDR3 is given with its conserved first and last residue. Each record gives: V gene, J gene, CDR3 protein.

V gene: TRBV7-6; J gene: TRBJ2-3; CDR3 protein: CASSLLGLASRDTQYF
V gene: TRBV5-1; J gene: TRBJ1-6; CDR3 protein: CASSLIHMIQINSPLHF
V gene: TRBV2; J gene: TRBJ1-2; CDR3 protein: CASSDIVSGGENYGYTF
V gene: TRBV12-3/TRBV12-4; J gene: TRBJ2-6; CDR3 protein: CASLSGANVLTF
V gene: TRBV7-2; J gene: TRBJ2-7; CDR3 protein: CASSSNYEQYF
V gene: TRBV6-5; J gene: TRBJ2-7; CDR3 protein: CASSDYWWGGSSEQYF
V gene: TRBV28; J gene: TRBJ2-7; CDR3 protein: CASSYRGPGEQYF
V gene: TRBV12-3/TRBV12-4; J gene: TRBJ2-2; CDR3 protein: CASSFGPGAGELFF
V gene: TRBV7-9; J gene: TRBJ2-7; CDR3 protein: CASSLALGEQYF
V gene: TRBV7-8; J gene: TRBJ1-6; CDR3 protein: CASSGRRIYNSPLHF
V gene: TRBV12-3/TRBV12-4; J gene: TRBJ2-7; CDR3 protein: CASSLATQGYEQYF
V gene: TRBV7-3; J gene: TRBJ1-1; CDR3 protein: CASSISGRGEAFF
V gene: TRBV6-1; J gene: TRBJ1-3; CDR3 protein: CASSEAGQGAEGNTIYF
V gene: TRBV12-5; J gene: TRBJ2-1; CDR3 protein: CASDGGRRDEQFF
V gene: TRBV7-6; J gene: TRBJ2-7; CDR3 protein: CASSPGQRGYEQYF
V gene: TRBV2; J gene: TRBJ2-5; CDR3 protein: CASRSGGLRGETQYF
V gene: TRBV7-3; J gene: TRBJ2-1; CDR3 protein: CASSSSGTGVNEQFF
V gene: TRBV29-1; J gene: TRBJ2-6; CDR3 protein: CSVEERVFTGDLGGANVLTF
V gene: TRBV29-1; J gene: TRBJ2-1; CDR3 protein: CSVEASGTGAYNEQFF
V gene: TRBV4-1; J gene: TRBJ2-2; CDR3 protein: CASSQDGGFGELFF
V gene: TRBV29-1; J gene: TRBJ2-7; CDR3 protein: CSAIGFGSGTPYEQYF
V gene: TRBV4-2; J gene: TRBJ1-2; CDR3 protein: CASSRDNRDSLVYGYTF
V gene: TRBV7-6; J gene: TRBJ1-5; CDR3 protein: CASSSNNQPQHF
V gene: TRBV27; J gene: TRBJ2-4; CDR3 protein: CASSLTGLEGIQYF
V gene: TRBV12-3/TRBV12-4; J gene: TRBJ1-5; CDR3 protein: CASRPGTGNQPQHF
V gene: TRBV7-9; J gene: TRBJ2-1; CDR3 protein: CASSLEAGLESSYNEQFF
V gene: TRBV5-1; J gene: TRBJ1-4; CDR3 protein: CASTRAANEKLFF
V gene: TRBV6-5; J gene: TRBJ2-2; CDR3 protein: CASSYDFGLSPGELFF
V gene: TRBV7-8; J gene: TRBJ1-5; CDR3 protein: CASDGAEGSQGYSNQPQHF
V gene: TRBV7-2; J gene: TRBJ1-5; CDR3 protein: CASSLRGGNQPQHF
V gene: TRBV27; J gene: TRBJ2-1; CDR3 protein: CASALSAYNEQFF
V gene: TRBV11-2; J gene: TRBJ2-1; CDR3 protein: CASTPDFQSSYNEQFF
V gene: TRBV6-5; J gene: TRBJ2-4; CDR3 protein: CASSPGLAGAKNIQYF